What follows are 16 T cell receptor beta chains derived from one specimen sequenced in a study of regulatory T cells in long-lasting Graves disease. Sample time point: newly diagnosed GD, antithyroid drugs for less than 3 months. Preparation of the TCR library used RNA extracted from PBMCs. Construction of the TCR beta libraries employed iRepertoire HTBI primers in conjunction with Arm-PCR of CDR3 regions. From the multiplex PCR reads, TCRdb called clonotypes with MiXCR, one entry per CDR3 protein. The table has a few hundred thousand distinct CDR3 sequences, 12% seen once. The sample also formed part of further work on T cells in Graves' hyperthyroidism and ophthalmopathy.

The source material was peripheral blood mononuclear cells (PBMCs), sampled at new diagnosis, from a patient treated with antithyroid drugs. These receptors were collected from a young woman with Graves disease.

This clonotype was found many times. V gene TRBV6-5 combines with J gene TRBJ1-1; a weak D match, TRBD1 (5 bases). Trimming cost V 4 bases and J 1 base, with 25 bases left between them. CDR1 is MNHEY and CDR2 is SVGAGI in the germline V gene. The CDR3 loop spans 19 amino acids. The CDR3 protein is CASSWSRASGWVRNTEAFF. The DNA of the CDR3 is TGTGCCAGCAGTTGGTCCCGTGCGTCAGGGTGGGTGAGGAACACTGAAGCTTTCTTT.

The chain couples TRBV29-1 to TRBJ2-1, with 10 bases identical to TRBD2. Germline CDR1 and CDR2: SQVTM and ANQGSEA. The trim removed 2 bases at V and 8 bases at J, leaving 6 bases unmatched. The CDR3 length is 14 residues. The DNA for the CDR3 is TGCAGCGTTGAACCTAGCGGGAGATTCTATGAGCAGTTCTTC. This gives the protein CSVEPSGRFYEQFF.

This clonotype was recorded many times. The rearrangement uses TRBV12-5 and TRBJ2-1, with 12 bases lining up with TRBD2. Germline lookup yields CDR1 LGHNT and CDR2 FRNRAP. This CDR3 comprises 18 residues. V dropped 3 bases and J dropped 8; count of bases not matched to a gene: 14. CDR3 sequence (DNA): TGTGCTAGTGGTTTTATACTAGCGGGGGGTCCTGGAGAGGATGAGCAGTTCTTC. It specifies CASGFILAGGPGEDEQFF.

This clonotype was detected many times. The rearrangement links TRBV7-9 to TRBJ2-5; D tentatively reads TRBD1 or TRBD2 (5 bases each). The V end lost 5 bases, the J end lost 7 bases, and 17 bases lay between the germline ends. The CDR3 runs to 14 residues. In germline, CDR1 is SEHNR, CDR2 FQNEAQ (reference sequence). The CDR3 here is CASSPRLPQGTQYF. CDR3 DNA sequence: TGTGCCAGCAGCCCACGACTACCCCAGGGGACCCAGTACTTC.

This clonotype has at least ten counts. The V call is TRBV27, the J call TRBJ1-2, with a tentative D call TRBD1 (5 bases). CDR3 size: 15 residues. The V gene lost 2 bases and the J gene lost 3 bases, with 13 bases spanning the gap. Germline-derived CDR1 and CDR2 are MNHEY and SMNVEV (reference sequence). CDR3 protein: CASSLTPRGYYGYTF. CDR3 coding DNA: TGTGCCAGCAGTTTAACCCCGCGGGGCTACTATGGCTACACCTTC.

This clonotype occurred many times. The chain couples TRBV27 to TRBJ2-7; D may match TRBD1 or TRBD2 (5 bases each). Germline V lookup: CDR1 MNHEY, CDR2 SMNVEV (reference sequence). The CDR3 loop spans 18 amino acids. Trimming took off 4 bases at V and 2 bases at J, with 24 bases between the two ends. The CDR3 bases are TGTGCCAGCAGTTCCTGGCCCGGAACAAGGGACCGTGCCTACGAGCAGTACGTC. It encodes CASSSWPGTRDRAYEQYV.

The chain employs TRBV10-2 and TRBJ2-3; 9 bases are shared with TRBD2. The V gene's germline CDR1 is WSHSY and CDR2 SAAADI. The CDR3 is 16 amino acids. The junction had 11 bases not matched to a gene; V was cut back by 6 bases and J by 4 bases. The CDR3 nucleotides are TGCGCCAGCAGCCCTTCGGGCGGGGGGGCCCCAGATACGCAGTATTTT. It is translated as CASSPSGGGAPDTQYF.

As concerns this clonotype: A clone one base away is much larger, so this may be a read error. This rearrangement joins TRBV7-2 to TRBJ2-2; 9 bases align to TRBD2. The length of the CDR3 is 15 residues. Germline V lookup: CDR1 SGHTA, CDR2 FQGNSA. This CDR3 is CASSLTSGFGGVLFF. The CDR3 DNA reads as TGTGCCAGCAGCTTGACTAGCGGTTTTGGCGGGGTGCTGTTTTTT.

This chain joins TRBV24-1 and TRBJ2-3, with D possibly TRBD2 on 5 matching bases. CDR3 length: 15 residues. V lost 3 bases and J 1 base, leaving 10 bases between the germline ends. Per germline, CDR1 KGHDR and CDR2 SFDVKD. The CDR3 nucleotides are TGTGCCACCAGTGATAACGACGGGGGCACAGATACGCAGTATTTT. Translated: CATSDNDGGTDTQYF.

The CDR3, as DNA: TGCAGCGTTGAAGATCGCGGTCAAGAGACCCAGTACTTC. Its protein is CSVEDRGQETQYF. The V and J genes are TRBV29-1 and TRBJ2-5; D gene unclear. The CDR3 runs to 13 residues. CDR1 SQVTM and CDR2 ANQGSEA come from the germline V gene. With 0 bases removed from V and 2 bases from J, the gap between germline ends came to 7 bases.

There are many counts of this clonotype. This chain links TRBV2 with TRBJ2-7; a weak D match, TRBD2 (6 bases). V dropped 8 bases and J dropped 0 bases, with 17 bases sitting between them. Looked up from germline, CDR1 is SNHLY and CDR2 is FYNNEI. This CDR3 comprises 15 residues. CDR3 nucleotides: TGTGCCAGCGCCATAGGGGCTAGCGACTCCTACGAGCAGTACTTC. Residues: CASAIGASDSYEQYF.

As to this clonotype: Given a far larger clone just one base away, this is likely a sequencing read error. The chain joins TRBV30 to TRBJ1-1; the D is unclear. Germline values: CDR1 GTSNPN, CDR2 SVGIG (reference sequence). CDR3 size: 13 residues. Trimming took off 8 bases at V and 8 bases at J, with 21 bases between the two ends. The CDR3 protein is CASSPRPVLEAFF. The CDR3 nucleotides read TGTGCCAGCAGCCCGCGGCCCGTCCTCGAAGCTTTCTTT.

In this sample, this clonotype turned up many times. The J gene is TRBJ2-1, the V gene TRBV12-3 or TRBV12-4; 14 bases line up with TRBD2. With V trimmed by 4 bases and J by 1 base, 12 bases remained unmatched. The CDR3 is made up of 20 amino acids. Here the CDR3 reads CASSYPVPGLAGVSYNEQFF. The CDR3 DNA is TGTGCCAGCAGTTACCCCGTCCCGGGACTAGCGGGAGTATCCTACAATGAGCAGTTCTTC.

Many counts were recorded for this clonotype. The CDR3 DNA reads TGCAGTGCTAGTCCCGTGAATAGCAATCAGCCCCAGCATTTT. This codes for CSASPVNSNQPQHF. V and J are TRBV20-1 and TRBJ1-5; D is undetermined. CDR3 length equals 14 residues. The germline V and J ends were trimmed by 3 bases and 0 bases, with 9 bases remaining between them. The germline CDR1 and CDR2 sequences are DFQATT and SNEGSKA (reference sequence).

There are many counts of this clonotype. The genes are TRBV7-2 and TRBJ1-6; D is possibly TRBD1 (5 bases). CDR3 size: 17 residues. Germline CDR1 reads SGHTA; CDR2 reads FQGNSA. The V end lost 4 bases, the J end lost 9 bases, and 22 bases lay between the germline ends. The CDR3 loop reads CASSSVGRERVGSPLHF. The CDR3 DNA follows: TGTGCCAGCAGCTCCGTTGGCAGGGAAAGGGTCGGTTCACCCCTCCACTTT.

This clonotype has more than one count but fewer than ten. The V call is TRBV5-1, the J call TRBJ2-7; D gene uncertain. V was shortened by 6 bases and J by 3 bases, with 7 bases between the two germline ends. The CDR3 contains 11 residues. Germline lookup yields CDR1 SGHRS and CDR2 YFSETQ. CDR3 in amino acids: CASTILYEQYV. The CDR3 DNA is TGCGCCAGCACCATCCTCTACGAGCAGTACGTC.